The entry below gives a single TCR beta chain sequence along with its context. Using its own MiXCR run on the 5' RACE reads, TCRdb lists one record per CDR3 protein. Of 400,000 to 550,000 distinct CDR3 sequences listed, around 25% were seen once; the top ten hold roughly an eighth. This sample is drawn from a study of T-cell memory formation after mild COVID-19. CDR3 length: 16 residues. Germline V gives CDR1 SQVTM, CDR2 ANQGSEA. Germline trimming cut 3 bases from V and 6 bases from J; bases unmatched to any gene: 14. The chain combines TRBV29-1 with TRBJ2-1; 7 bases align to TRBD2. This receptor was obtained from an adult woman who had mild COVID-19 (a few samples of this study predate the infection). Cell type and time point are not known. The sample comprised PBMCs or a T cell subset sorted from them (not recorded which). CDR3 sequence reads: CSVDGGDSPSLNEQFF. The CDR3 nucleotides are TGCAGCGTTGATGGGGGGGACTCCCCATCCCTCAATGAGCAGTTCTTC.